A selection of T cell receptor beta chains follows, all from one sample in a study of low-dose radiotherapy and immunotherapy resistance in tumors. TCRdb re-called the reads through MiXCR, storing one row per CDR3 protein. The sample lists tens of thousands of distinct CDR3 sequences; under 25% were seen once. Sequencing used PBMCs, obtained after low-dose radiotherapy plus immunotherapy. These receptors were taken from a female donor with ovarian cancer. Each CDR3 is given with its conserved first and last residue. A D gene is named only where the DNA matches it firmly. Some rows mark clone size as missing; the rest say once, few, many or name a class of expanded clone.

- TRBD2 TRBJ2-1 TRBV10-3 TGTGCCAGCAGTTACGGGACTAGCGGGGGGAATGAGCAGTTCTTC CASSYGTSGGNEQFF
many - TRBJ2-7 TRBV2 TGTGCCAGCAGCGGAGGCTACGAGCAGTACTTC CASSGGYEQYF
many - TRBJ2-5 TRBV10-3 TGTGCCATCTCCGGTCGGGGGGACATAGAGACCCAGTACTTC CAISGRGDIETQYF
many - TRBJ1-5 TRBV29-1 TGCAGCGTTGCGGCCAGGAGGGATCAGCCCCAGCATTTT CSVAARRDQPQHF
many - TRBJ2-7 TRBV3-1 TGTGCCAGCAGCCAAGCCTCCTACGAGCAGTACTTC CASSQASYEQYF
many - TRBJ1-2 TRBV5-6 TGTGCCAGCGGGACGAAACAGGCGGGCTATGGCTACACCTTC CASGTKQAGYGYTF
many TRBD1 TRBJ1-4 TRBV18 TGTGCCAGCTCAACCGGGACAGGTCGAGAAAAACTGTTTTTT CASSTGTGREKLFF
many TRBD2 TRBJ2-3 TRBV12-3/TRBV12-4 TGTGCCAGCTCACTCCGGGGGGGCACAGATACGCAGTATTTT CASSLRGGTDTQYF
- TRBD1 TRBJ1-3 TRBV4-1 TGCGCCAGCAGCCCGGGACAGGGAGGCTTCTCTGGAAACACCATATATTTT CASSPGQGGFSGNTIYF
once - TRBJ1-5 TRBV5-6 TGTGCCAGCAGCAGGGGTGCTAATAAGCCCCAGCATTTT CASSRGANKPQHF
many TRBD2 TRBJ2-1 TRBV6-2/TRBV6-3 TGTGCCAGCAGCCGGCAACTAGCGGCCCAAAACAATGAGCAGTTCTTC CASSRQLAAQNNEQFF
many - TRBJ1-2 TRBV28 TGTGCCAGCAGTCCGCCGGGGAACCTCTATGGCTACACCTTC CASSPPGNLYGYTF
many TRBD2 TRBJ2-1 TRBV20-1 TGCAGTGCTCATCTACTAGCGGGAGTGGGTCTTGAGCAGTTCTTC CSAHLLAGVGLEQFF
many - TRBJ2-2 TRBV3-1 TGTGCCAGCAGCCAAGATCCCGGGGAGCTGTTTTTT CASSQDPGELFF
many TRBD2 TRBJ2-1 TRBV12-3/TRBV12-4 TGTGCCAGCAGAGATAGCGGGAAGGACAATGAGCAGTTCTTC CASRDSGKDNEQFF
many - TRBJ1-4 TRBV28 TGTGCCAGCAGACATCAAGATGCTTCTAATGAAAAACTGTTTTTT CASRHQDASNEKLFF
few - TRBJ1-2 TRBV29-1 TGCAGCGTTACAGAATTCTATGGCTACACCTTC CSVTEFYGYTF
many - TRBJ2-7 TRBV28 TGTGCCAGCAGTTTAATTGGGGAGATCTACGAGCAGTACTTC CASSLIGEIYEQYF
many TRBD1 TRBJ1-4 TRBV5-1 TGCGCCAGCAGCCTAGCCGGGACAGGGGGAACTAATGAAAAACTGTTTTTT CASSLAGTGGTNEKLFF
few - TRBJ1-5 TRBV4-3 TGCGCCAGCAGCCAATCAGGGAGCCATCAGCCCCAGCATTTT CASSQSGSHQPQHF
many - TRBJ2-3 TRBV5-6 TGTGCCAGCAGCTCGGACGGCTCGAGGGGTACGCAGTATTTT CASSSDGSRGTQYF
- - TRBJ1-5 TRBV18 TGTGCCAGCTCACGCCGACGGGGGGATAGCAATCAGCCCCAGCATTTT CASSRRRGDSNQPQHF
many - TRBJ2-2 TRBV7-6 TGTGCCAGCCAGCTTATTTCCACCGGGGAGCTGTTTTTT CASQLISTGELFF
many - TRBJ2-1 TRBV9 TGTGCCAGCAGCGTAACACATAGGATTTACAATGAGCAGTTCTTC CASSVTHRIYNEQFF
many - TRBJ2-1 TRBV28 TGTGCCAGCAGAGGGGGCTACAATGAGCAGTTCTTC CASRGGYNEQFF
many TRBD1 TRBJ2-2 TRBV28 TGTGCCAGCAGTTTTGACAGGGGGATTCCCAACACCGGGGAGCTGTTTTTT CASSFDRGIPNTGELFF
many TRBD2 TRBJ2-1 TRBV27 TGTGCCAGCAGTTTTGGGACTAGCTTTGGTGAGCAGTTCTTC CASSFGTSFGEQFF
many - TRBJ2-5 TRBV7-9 TGTGCCAGCAGCACTAGAGAGACCCAGTACTTC CASSTRETQYF
many - TRBJ2-3 TRBV5-4 TGTGCCAGCAGCCTGGGGCCGCGACACACAGATACGCAGTATTTT CASSLGPRHTDTQYF
many TRBD2 TRBJ2-7 TRBV5-1 TGTGCCAGCAGCTTGGAGGGTAGCGGGGGCTACGAGCAGTACTTC CASSLEGSGGYEQYF
- TRBD1 TRBJ2-3 TRBV19 TGTGCCAGCGCGACCGGGACAGGAAGCACAGATACGCAGTATTTT CASATGTGSTDTQYF
- TRBD1 TRBJ1-1 TRBV28 TGTGCCAGCAGGGGGACAGGGGTCGGCGGCACTGAAGCTTTCTTT CASRGTGVGGTEAFF
once - TRBJ1-2 TRBV5-1 TGCGCCAGCGCTCGACAGGATGCTAACTATGGCTACACCTTC CASARQDANYGYTF
many TRBD1 TRBJ2-7 TRBV5-1 TGCGCCAGCAGCTTGGCCGGAGGGACAGGGCGCTACGAGCAGTACTTC CASSLAGGTGRYEQYF
many TRBD1 TRBJ1-1 TRBV11-2 TGTGCCAGCAGCTTACTCGCCGGGACAGGGTTGAACACTGAAGCTTTCTTT CASSLLAGTGLNTEAFF
many TRBD1 TRBJ1-2 TRBV5-6 TGTGCCAGCAGAACCGGGACAGGGGGACCTAACTATGGCTACACCTTC CASRTGTGGPNYGYTF
- - TRBJ2-2 TRBV12-3/TRBV12-4 TGTGCCAGCAGTTTAAGATCAAGTCCAGGGATTGGCGGGGAGCTGTTTTTT CASSLRSSPGIGGELFF
- - TRBJ1-1 TRBV23-1 TGCGCCCCGGGGGCTTATGAAGCTTTCTTT CAPGAYEAFF
few - TRBJ2-5 TRBV19 TGTGCCAGTAGTATGGTGGGGACCCAGTACTTC CASSMVGTQYF
many TRBD2 TRBJ2-5 TRBV20-1 TGCAGTGCGAGCCTTGGGGGGGGGCAAGAGACCCAGTACTTC CSASLGGGQETQYF
many TRBD2 TRBJ2-2 TRBV20-1 TGCAGTGCTTTTAGGTCTAGCGGGGGGGTTAACACCGGGGAGCTGTTTTTT CSAFRSSGGVNTGELFF
- - TRBJ2-2 TRBV11-2 - CASSYLAGGYTGELFFFF
many TRBD1 TRBJ1-1 TRBV29-1 TGCAGCGTGCGGACAGGAATGGAAGCTTTCTTT CSVRTGMEAFF
many - TRBJ2-3 TRBV5-1 TGCGCCAGCAGCTCCCATGGAGATACTACGCAGTATTTT CASSSHGDTTQYF
many - TRBJ2-7 TRBV24-1 TGTGCCACCAGTGGGCCTGACAGAGGGGCCTACGAGCAGTACTTC CATSGPDRGAYEQYF
many - TRBJ1-5 TRBV28 TGTGCCAGCAGTTTTAGGCCTCCGGGACACCAGCATTTT CASSFRPPGHQHF
many - TRBJ2-3 TRBV3-1 TGTGCCAGCAGCCAAGATAAACCTAGCACAGATACGCAGTATTTT CASSQDKPSTDTQYF
- TRBD1 TRBJ1-4 TRBV5-1 TGCGCCAGCAGCTTGTCTCCGACAGGGGGGAATGAAAAACTGTTTTTT CASSLSPTGGNEKLFF
many - TRBJ2-7 TRBV14 TGTGCCAGCAGCCACCAAGACAGGCACGAGCAGTACTTC CASSHQDRHEQYF
many TRBD2 TRBJ2-1 TRBV7-2 TGTGCCAGCAGCGGCGGGACTAGCGGGGGTTATGAGCAGTTCTTC CASSGGTSGGYEQFF
- - TRBJ2-3 TRBV3-1 TGTGCCAGCAGCCAATTTCCAGATACGCAGTATTTT CASSQFPDTQYF
few - TRBJ2-1 TRBV7-4 TGTGCCAGCAGCTTACCAGGGGTCAATGAGCAGTTCTTC CASSLPGVNEQFF
- TRBD2 TRBJ2-1 TRBV12-3/TRBV12-4 TGTGCCAGCAGGACTAGCGGGAGGGCGGCTGAGCAGTTCTTC CASRTSGRAAEQFF
- TRBD2 TRBJ2-2 TRBV24-1 TGTGCCACCAGTGAGTTAGCGGGAGTGAGGACCGGGGAGCTGTTTTTT CATSELAGVRTGELFF
- TRBD1 TRBJ1-2 TRBV30 TGTGCCTGGAGCAGGGGGCGACGGGCTAACTATGGCTACACCTTC CAWSRGRRANYGYTF
many TRBD2 TRBJ2-3 TRBV10-3 TGTGCCATCGGTATCCCGGGAGGGCGATGGGTTACGCAGTATTTT CAIGIPGGRWVTQYF
many - TRBJ1-1 TRBV5-1 TGCGCCAGGGGGGACGTAGTCAACACTGAAGCTTTCTTT CARGDVVNTEAFF
many TRBD2 TRBJ2-3 TRBV30 TGTGCCTGGAGTGTTAGCGGGAGAACAGATACGCAGTATTTT CAWSVSGRTDTQYF
many TRBD1 TRBJ2-2 TRBV20-1 TGCAGTGCAGGGACAGGGGGCCCCGGGGAGCTGTTTTTT CSAGTGGPGELFF